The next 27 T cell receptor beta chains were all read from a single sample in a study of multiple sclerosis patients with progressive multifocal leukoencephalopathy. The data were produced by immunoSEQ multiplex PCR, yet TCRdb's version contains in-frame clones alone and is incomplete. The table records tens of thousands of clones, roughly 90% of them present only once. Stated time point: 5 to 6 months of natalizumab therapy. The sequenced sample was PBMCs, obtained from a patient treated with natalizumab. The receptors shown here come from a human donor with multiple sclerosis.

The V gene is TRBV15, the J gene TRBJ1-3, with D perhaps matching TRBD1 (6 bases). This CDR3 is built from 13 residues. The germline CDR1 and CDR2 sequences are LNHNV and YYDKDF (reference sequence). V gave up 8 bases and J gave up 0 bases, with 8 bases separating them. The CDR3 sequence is CATRTVSGNTIYF. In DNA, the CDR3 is TGTGCCACCCGGACAGTCTCTGGAAACACCATATATTTT.

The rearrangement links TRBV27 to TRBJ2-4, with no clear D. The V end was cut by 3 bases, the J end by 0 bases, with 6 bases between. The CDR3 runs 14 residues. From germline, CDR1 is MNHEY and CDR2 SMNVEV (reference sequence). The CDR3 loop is CASSFVPAKNIQYF. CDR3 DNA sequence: TGTGCCAGCAGTTTCGTACCAGCCAAAAACATTCAGTACTTC.

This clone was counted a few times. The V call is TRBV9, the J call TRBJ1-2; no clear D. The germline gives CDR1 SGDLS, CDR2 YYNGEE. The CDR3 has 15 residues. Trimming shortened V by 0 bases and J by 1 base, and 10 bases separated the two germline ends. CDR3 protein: CASSVEPAINYGYTF. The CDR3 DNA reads TGTGCCAGCAGCGTAGAGCCAGCGATTAACTATGGCTACACCTTC.

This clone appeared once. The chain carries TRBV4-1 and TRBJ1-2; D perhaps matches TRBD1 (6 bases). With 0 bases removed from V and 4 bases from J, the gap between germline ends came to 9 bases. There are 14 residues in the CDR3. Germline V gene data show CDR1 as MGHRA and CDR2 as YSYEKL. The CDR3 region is CASSQDLGGYGYTF. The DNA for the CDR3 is TGCGCCAGCAGCCAAGATTTAGGGGGCTATGGCTACACCTTC.

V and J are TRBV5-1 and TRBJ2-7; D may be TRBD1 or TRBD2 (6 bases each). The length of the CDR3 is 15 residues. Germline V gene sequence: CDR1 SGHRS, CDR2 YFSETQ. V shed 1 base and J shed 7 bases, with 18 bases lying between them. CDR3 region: CASSLSGEEYVEQYF. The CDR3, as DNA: TGCGCCAGCAGCTTGTCAGGGGAGGAGTACGTTGAGCAGTACTTC.

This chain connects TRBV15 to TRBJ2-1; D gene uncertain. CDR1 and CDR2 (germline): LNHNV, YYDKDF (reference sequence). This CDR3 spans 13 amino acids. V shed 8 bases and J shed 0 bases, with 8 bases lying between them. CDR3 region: CATHGSSYNEQFF. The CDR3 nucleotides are TGTGCCACCCACGGTAGCTCCTACAATGAGCAGTTCTTC.

CDR3 region: CASSTGGEETQYF. CDR3 bases: TGTGCCAGCAGCACCGGGGGAGAAGAGACCCAGTACTTC. This chain uses TRBV9 with TRBJ2-5; weak D call: TRBD2 (6 bases). The CDR3 contains 13 residues. Trimming took off 4 bases at V and 3 bases at J, with 10 bases between the two ends. Germline values: CDR1 SGDLS, CDR2 YYNGEE.

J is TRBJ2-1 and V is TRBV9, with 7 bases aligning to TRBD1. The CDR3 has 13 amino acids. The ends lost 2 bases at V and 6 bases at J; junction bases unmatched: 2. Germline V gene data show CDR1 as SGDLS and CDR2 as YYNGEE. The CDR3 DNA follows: TGTGCCAGCAGCGTCGGGACAGTCAATGAGCAGTTCTTC. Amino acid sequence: CASSVGTVNEQFF.

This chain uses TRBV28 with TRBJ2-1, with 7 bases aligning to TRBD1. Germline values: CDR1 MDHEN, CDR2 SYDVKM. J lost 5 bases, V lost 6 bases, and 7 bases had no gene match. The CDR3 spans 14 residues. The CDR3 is CASSHRGFHNEQFF. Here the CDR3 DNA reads TGTGCCAGCAGCCACAGGGGTTTTCACAATGAGCAGTTCTTC.

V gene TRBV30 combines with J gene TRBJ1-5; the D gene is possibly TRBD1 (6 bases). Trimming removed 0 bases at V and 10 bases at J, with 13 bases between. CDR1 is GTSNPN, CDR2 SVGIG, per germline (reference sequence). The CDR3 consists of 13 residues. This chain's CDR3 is CAWSVDGGRPQHF. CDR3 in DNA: TGTGCCTGGAGTGTGGACGGGGGCCGACCCCAGCATTTT.

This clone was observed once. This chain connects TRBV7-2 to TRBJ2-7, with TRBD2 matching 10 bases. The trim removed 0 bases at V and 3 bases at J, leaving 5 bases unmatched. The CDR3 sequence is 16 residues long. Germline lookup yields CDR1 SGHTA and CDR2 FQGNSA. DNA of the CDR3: TGTGCCAGCAGCTTAGCGGCTAGCGGGAGTATCTACGAGCAGTACTTC. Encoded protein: CASSLAASGSIYEQYF. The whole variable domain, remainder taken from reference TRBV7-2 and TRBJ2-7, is GAGVSQSPSNKVTEKGKDVELRCDPISGHTALYWYRQSLGQGLEFLIYFQGNSAPDKSGLPSDRFSAERTGGSVSTLTIQRTQQEDSAVYLCASSLAASGSIYEQYFGPGTRLTVT.

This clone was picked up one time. This CDR3 reads CASSQSRGVTYEQYF. CDR3 nucleotide sequence: TGCGCCAGCAGCCAATCAAGGGGAGTTACCTACGAGCAGTACTTC. The rearrangement uses TRBV4-3 and TRBJ2-5; either TRBD1 or TRBD2 may fit D (5 bases each). The tail of the sequence fits TRBJ2-7 better, so the J call may be wrong. In germline, CDR1 is LGHNA, CDR2 YSLEER. This CDR3 is built from 15 residues.

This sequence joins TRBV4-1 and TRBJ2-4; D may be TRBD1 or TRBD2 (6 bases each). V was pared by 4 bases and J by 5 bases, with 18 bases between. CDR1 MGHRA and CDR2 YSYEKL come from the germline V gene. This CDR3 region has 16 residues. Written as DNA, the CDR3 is TGCGCCAGCAGCCCTCGACTAGTGGGGGCGGAAAACATTCAGTACTTC. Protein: CASSPRLVGAENIQYF.

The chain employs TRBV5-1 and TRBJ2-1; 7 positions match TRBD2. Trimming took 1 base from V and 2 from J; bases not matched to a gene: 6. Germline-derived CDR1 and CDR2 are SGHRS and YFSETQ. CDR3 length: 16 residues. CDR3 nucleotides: TGCGCCAGCAGCTTGAAGGTAGCGGGCACCTACAATGAGCAGTTCTTC. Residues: CASSLKVAGTYNEQFF.

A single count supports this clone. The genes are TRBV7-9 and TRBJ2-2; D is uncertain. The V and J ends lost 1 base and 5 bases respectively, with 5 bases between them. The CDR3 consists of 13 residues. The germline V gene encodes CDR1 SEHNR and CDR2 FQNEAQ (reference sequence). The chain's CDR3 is CASSLVQTGELFF. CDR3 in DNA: TGTGCCAGCAGCTTAGTCCAGACCGGGGAGCTGTTTTTT.

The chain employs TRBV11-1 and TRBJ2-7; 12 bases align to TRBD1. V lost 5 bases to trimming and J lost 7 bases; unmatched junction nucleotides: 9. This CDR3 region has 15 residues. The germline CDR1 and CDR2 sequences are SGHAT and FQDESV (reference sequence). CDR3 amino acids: CASSPGQGASREQYF. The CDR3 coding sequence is TGTGCCAGCAGCCCGGGACAGGGGGCATCGCGGGAGCAGTACTTC. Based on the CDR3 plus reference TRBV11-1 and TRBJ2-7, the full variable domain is EAEVAQSPRYKITEKSQAVAFWCDPISGHATLYWYRQILGQGPELLVQFQDESVVDDSQLPKDRFSAERLKGVDSTLKIQPAELGDSAMYLCASSPGQGASREQYFGPGTRLTVT.

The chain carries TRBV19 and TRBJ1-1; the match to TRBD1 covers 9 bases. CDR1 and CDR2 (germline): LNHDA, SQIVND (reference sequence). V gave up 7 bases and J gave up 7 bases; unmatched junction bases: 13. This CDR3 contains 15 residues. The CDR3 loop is CASIAPGQGSGEAFF. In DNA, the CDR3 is TGTGCCAGTATCGCACCCGGACAGGGGAGTGGTGAAGCTTTCTTT.

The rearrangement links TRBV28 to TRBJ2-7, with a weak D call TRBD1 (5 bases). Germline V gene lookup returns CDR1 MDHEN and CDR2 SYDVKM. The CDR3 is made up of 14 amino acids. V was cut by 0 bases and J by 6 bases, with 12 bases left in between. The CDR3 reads CASSLCIGACEQYF. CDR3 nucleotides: TGTGCCAGCAGTTTATGCATTGGGGCGTGCGAGCAGTACTTC. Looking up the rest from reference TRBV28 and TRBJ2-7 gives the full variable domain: DVKVTQSSRYLVKRTGEKVFLECVQDMDHENMFWYRQDPGLGLRLIYFSYDVKMKEKGDIPEGYSVSREKKERFSLILESASTNQTSMYLCASSLCIGACEQYFGPGTRLTVT.

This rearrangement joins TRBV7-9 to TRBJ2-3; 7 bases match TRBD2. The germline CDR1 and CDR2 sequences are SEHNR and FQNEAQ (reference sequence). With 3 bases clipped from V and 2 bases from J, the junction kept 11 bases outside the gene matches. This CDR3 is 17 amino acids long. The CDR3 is CASSLGLGRETTDTQYF. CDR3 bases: TGTGCCAGCAGCTTGGGATTGGGGCGGGAGACCACAGATACGCAGTATTTT.

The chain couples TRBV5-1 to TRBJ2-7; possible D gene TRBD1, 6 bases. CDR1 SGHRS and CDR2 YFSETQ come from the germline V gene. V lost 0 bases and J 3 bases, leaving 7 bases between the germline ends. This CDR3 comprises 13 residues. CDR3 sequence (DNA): TGCGCCAGCAGCTTGGAACAGGGCTACGAGCAGTACTTC. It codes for CASSLEQGYEQYF.

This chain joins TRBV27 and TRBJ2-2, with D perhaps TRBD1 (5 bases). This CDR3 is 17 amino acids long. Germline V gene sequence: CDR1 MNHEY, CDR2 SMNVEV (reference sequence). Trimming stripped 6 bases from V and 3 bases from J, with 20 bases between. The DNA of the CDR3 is TGTGCCAGCAGCCTGTGGAGTGAAGGGGTGGACACCGGGGAGCTGTTTTTT. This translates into CASSLWSEGVDTGELFF.

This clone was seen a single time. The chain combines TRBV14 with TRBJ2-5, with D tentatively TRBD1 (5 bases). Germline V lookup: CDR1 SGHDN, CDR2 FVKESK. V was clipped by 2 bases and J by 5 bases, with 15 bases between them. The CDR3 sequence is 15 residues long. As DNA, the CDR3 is TGTGCCAGCAGCCAAAGGCCTGGGGCGCAGGAGACCCAGTACTTC. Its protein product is CASSQRPGAQETQYF.

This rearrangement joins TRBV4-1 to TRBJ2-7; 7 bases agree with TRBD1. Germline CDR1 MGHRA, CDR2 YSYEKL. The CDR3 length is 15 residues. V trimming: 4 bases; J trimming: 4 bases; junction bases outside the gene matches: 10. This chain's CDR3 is CASSPGTDGMYEQYF. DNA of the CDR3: TGCGCCAGCAGCCCCGGGACAGACGGAATGTACGAGCAGTACTTC.

The CDR3 DNA reads TGTGCCAGCAGCGCCAGGGGGCCCTTACCGAGTGGCTACACCTTC. This gives the protein CASSARGPLPSGYTF. J is TRBJ1-2 and V is TRBV28, with TRBD1 identical over 8 bases. This CDR3 spans 15 amino acids. The germline gives CDR1 MDHEN, CDR2 SYDVKM. Unmatched junction bases numbered 13, after V lost 6 bases and J lost 7 bases.

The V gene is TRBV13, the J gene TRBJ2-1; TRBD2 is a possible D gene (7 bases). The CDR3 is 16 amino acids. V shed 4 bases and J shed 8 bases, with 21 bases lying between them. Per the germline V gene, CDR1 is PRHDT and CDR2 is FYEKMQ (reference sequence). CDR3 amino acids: CASSSSGGASWHEQFF. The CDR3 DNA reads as TGTGCCAGCAGCTCCTCGGGGGGCGCGAGTTGGCATGAGCAGTTCTTC.

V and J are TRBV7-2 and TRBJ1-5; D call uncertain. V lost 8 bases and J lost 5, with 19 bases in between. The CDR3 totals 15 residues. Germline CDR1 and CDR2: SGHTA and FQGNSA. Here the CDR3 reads CASGRNESGYQPQHF. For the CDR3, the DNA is TGTGCCAGCGGAAGGAATGAGAGCGGTTATCAGCCCCAGCATTTT. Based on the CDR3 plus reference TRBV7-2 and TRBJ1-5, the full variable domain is GAGVSQSPSNKVTEKGKDVELRCDPISGHTALYWYRQSLGQGLEFLIYFQGNSAPDKSGLPSDRFSAERTGGSVSTLTIQRTQQEDSAVYLCASGRNESGYQPQHFGDGTRLSIL.

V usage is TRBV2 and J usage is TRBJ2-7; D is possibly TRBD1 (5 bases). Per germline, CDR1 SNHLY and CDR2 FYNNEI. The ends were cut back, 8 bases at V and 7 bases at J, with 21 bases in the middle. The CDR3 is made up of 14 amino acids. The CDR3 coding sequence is TGTGCCAGCCTCGTCCCCCAGGGCCCTCGGGAGCAGTACTTC. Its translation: CASLVPQGPREQYF.